The 25 T cell receptor beta chains presented below share a single source sample, sequenced in a study of T cell changes during pregnancy in multiple sclerosis. This table comes from immunoSEQ multiplex PCR, and its TCRdb copy is limited to in-frame clones, with some not included. The sample yields about 72,000 clones, 91% seen once. Material: peripheral blood, obtained in the third trimester of pregnancy. These receptors were obtained from a female donor in good health, enrolled as a control in a pregnancy study.

This chain connects TRBV7-8 to TRBJ1-5; 10 bases align to TRBD1. The length of the CDR3 is 14 residues. CDR1 SGHVS and CDR2 FQNEAQ come from the germline V gene. V shed 5 bases and J 4 bases; nucleotides not matched to a gene: 2. CDR3 residues: CASSRTGGNQPQHF. The DNA for the CDR3 is TGTGCCAGCAGCCGGACAGGGGGGAATCAGCCCCAGCATTTT.

The gene calls are TRBV19 and TRBJ1-6; D is possibly TRBD1 (5 bases). Trimming stripped 8 bases from V and 7 bases from J, with 15 bases between. CDR1 is LNHDA and CDR2 is SQIVND in the germline V gene (reference sequence). This CDR3 is built from 14 residues. CDR3 DNA sequence: TGTGCCAGTCAACGCGGCAGGGCGAATTCACCCCTCCACTTT. Translation gives CASQRGRANSPLHF.

V is TRBV2 and J is TRBJ2-2; TRBD2 matches at 9 bases. There are 16 residues in the CDR3. J was trimmed by 4 bases and V by 3 bases; bases with no gene match: 6. CDR1 SNHLY and CDR2 FYNNEI come from the germline V gene. The CDR3 coding sequence is TGTGCCAGCAGTGACGCGCGGGGGGGCCTCACCGGGGAGCTGTTTTTT. Translation gives CASSDARGGLTGELFF.

J is TRBJ2-3 and V is TRBV19, with a weak D call TRBD2 (7 bases). In germline, CDR1 is LNHDA, CDR2 SQIVND (reference sequence). This CDR3 comprises 15 residues. V was pared by 8 bases and J by 2 bases, with 17 bases between. The CDR3 spells CASPGGRGNTDTQYF. The CDR3 nucleotides are TGTGCCAGTCCCGGGGGGCGGGGGAACACAGATACGCAGTATTTT.

The CDR3 bases are TGCGCCAGCAGCTACGGGACAGTCTCTGGAAACACCATATATTTT. Translation gives CASSYGTVSGNTIYF. J is TRBJ1-3 and V is TRBV5-1; TRBD1 aligns across 7 bases. The trim removed 3 bases at V and 0 bases at J, leaving 3 bases unmatched. The CDR3 covers 15 residues. Per the germline V gene, CDR1 is SGHRS and CDR2 is YFSETQ.

The chain combines TRBV7-2 with TRBJ1-2, with TRBD1 identical over 9 bases. Trimming at V came to 4 bases and at J to 8 bases, leaving 11 bases not matched to a gene. The CDR3 runs to 15 residues. In germline, CDR1 is SGHTA, CDR2 FQGNSA. The CDR3 bases are TGTGCCAGCAGCTCAGCCGGGACAGGGCACAGCGGCTACACCTTC. It codes for CASSSAGTGHSGYTF.

J is TRBJ1-2 and V is TRBV19; 9 nucleotides align to TRBD1. V shed 4 bases, J shed 6 bases, and the junction held 9 bases outside the gene matches. Germline CDR1 LNHDA, CDR2 SQIVND (reference sequence). The CDR3 has 15 amino acids. The CDR3 spells CASSTLGTGFNGYTF. The DNA for the CDR3 is TGTGCCAGTAGTACCCTAGGGACAGGGTTTAATGGCTACACCTTC. Full variable domain (rest looked up from reference TRBV19 and TRBJ1-2): DGGITQSPKYLFRKEGQNVTLSCEQNLNHDAMYWYRQDPGQGLRLIYYSQIVNDFQKGDIAEGYSVSREKKESFPLTVTSAQKNPTAFYLCASSTLGTGFNGYTFGSGTRLTVV.

The rearrangement joins TRBV18 to TRBJ2-1; 10 bases agree with TRBD2. The CDR3 spans 15 residues. Germline V gene sequence: CDR1 KGHSH, CDR2 LQKENI. The ends lost 3 bases at V and 8 bases at J; junction bases unmatched: 7. For the CDR3, the DNA is TGTGCCAGCTCACCCATCAGCGGGGGGGTCGATGAGCAGTTCTTC. It yields the protein CASSPISGGVDEQFF.

The rearrangement joins TRBV2 to TRBJ2-1, with a tentative D call TRBD2 (6 bases). V was clipped by 6 bases and J by 5 bases, with 11 bases between them. This CDR3 contains 13 residues. Germline V gene sequence: CDR1 SNHLY, CDR2 FYNNEI. CDR3 residues: CASSATRNNEQFF. The CDR3 bases are TGTGCCAGCAGCGCGACTAGGAACAATGAGCAGTTCTTC.

The chain links TRBV4-2 to TRBJ1-1; D is possibly TRBD1 (6 bases). This CDR3 is built from 15 residues. Trimming cost V 0 bases and J 10 bases, with 18 bases left between them. In germline, CDR1 is LGHNA, CDR2 YNFKEQ. The CDR3 spells CASSQDSSGGIRAFF. DNA of the CDR3: TGTGCCAGCAGCCAAGACTCTAGCGGGGGCATCAGAGCTTTCTTT.

V usage is TRBV7-2 and J usage is TRBJ1-1, with D unresolved. This CDR3 spans 14 amino acids. Germline lookup yields CDR1 SGHTA and CDR2 FQGNSA. Deletions cut 2 bases from V and 0 bases from J, with 7 bases between. CDR3 nucleotides: TGTGCCAGCAGCTTATCGGGGTTGAACACTGAAGCTTTCTTT. Translation: CASSLSGLNTEAFF.

This clone was recorded at least ten times. The V and J genes are TRBV19 and TRBJ2-7, with 7 bases identical to TRBD1. This CDR3 contains 14 residues. The junction had 2 bases not matched to a gene; V was cut back by 0 bases and J by 3 bases. Germline V lookup: CDR1 LNHDA, CDR2 SQIVND (reference sequence). The CDR3: CASSIEGQYYEQYF. The CDR3 DNA reads as TGTGCCAGTAGTATAGAGGGACAGTACTACGAGCAGTACTTC.

This chain connects TRBV5-1 to TRBJ1-2; TRBD1 matches at 7 bases. The CDR3 runs to 13 residues. In germline, CDR1 is SGHRS, CDR2 YFSETQ. V shed 4 bases and J 4 bases; nucleotides not matched to a gene: 4. CDR3 sequence (DNA): TGCGCCAGCAGCGCGACAGGGATCTATGGCTACACCTTC. It codes for CASSATGIYGYTF. The entire variable domain, with the rest obtained from reference TRBV5-1 and TRBJ1-2, is as follows: KAGVTQTPRYLIKTRGQQVTLSCSPISGHRSVSWYQQTPGQGLQFLFEYFSETQRNKGNFPGRFSGRQFSNSRSEMNVSTLELGDSALYLCASSATGIYGYTFGSGTRLTVV.

This chain connects TRBV6-1 to TRBJ2-7; 7 bases align to TRBD1. Germline loops: CDR1 MNHNS, CDR2 SASEGT. The CDR3 sequence is 13 residues long. V trimming: 6 bases; J trimming: 3 bases; junction bases outside the gene matches: 5. The CDR3 here is CASRGQLYYEQYF. CDR3 in DNA: TGTGCCAGCAGGGGACAGTTATACTACGAGCAGTACTTC.

The chain is built from TRBV9 and TRBJ2-5; D is possibly TRBD1 (5 bases). Germline V gives CDR1 SGDLS, CDR2 YYNGEE. V was pared by 4 bases and J by 3 bases, with 13 bases between. The CDR3 contains 14 residues. CDR3 nucleotide sequence: TGTGCCAGCAGCCCCCCGGACATGGAAGAGACCCAGTACTTC. Protein sequence: CASSPPDMEETQYF.

This clone came up a few times. The chain links TRBV6-5 to TRBJ1-1; weak D call: TRBD1 (6 bases). Germline CDR1 and CDR2: MNHEY and SVGAGI. With 0 bases removed from V and 4 bases from J, the gap between germline ends came to 9 bases. The CDR3 contains 14 residues. CDR3: CASSYSGHLTEAFF. The CDR3 DNA reads TGTGCCAGCAGTTACTCGGGACATCTCACTGAAGCTTTCTTT.

The chain carries TRBV7-7 and TRBJ2-5; tentative D call: TRBD2 (5 bases). CDR1 is SSHAT, CDR2 FNYEAQ, per germline (reference sequence). This CDR3 is built from 14 residues. Trimming removed 0 bases from V and 5 bases from J, with 10 bases in between. In DNA, the CDR3 is TGTGCCAGCAGCTTAGCCGGGGAGAGGGAGACCCAGTACTTC. As protein: CASSLAGERETQYF.

The gene calls are TRBV5-8 and TRBJ2-7, with 9 nucleotides matching TRBD1. This CDR3 region has 15 residues. CDR1 and CDR2 from the germline V gene are SGHTS and YDEGEE. The junction had 11 bases not matched to a gene; V was cut back by 2 bases and J by 8 bases. The CDR3 sequence: CASSFSGTGWYQQYF. CDR3 DNA: TGTGCCAGCAGCTTCTCCGGGACAGGGTGGTATCAGCAGTACTTC. The entire variable domain, with the rest obtained from reference TRBV5-8 and TRBJ2-7, is as follows: EAGVTQSPTHLIKTRGQQATLRCSPISGHTSVYWYQQALGLGLQFLLWYDEGEERNRGNFPPRFSGRQFPNYSSELNVNALELEDSALYLCASSFSGTGWYQQYFGPGTRLTVT.

The chain links TRBV11-2 to TRBJ2-7; possibly TRBD1 for D (5 bases). Deletions cut 4 bases from V and 3 bases from J, with 10 bases between. CDR3 length: 13 amino acids. Germline values: CDR1 SGHAT, CDR2 FQNNGV. The DNA for the CDR3 is TGTGCCAGCAGCTCGGACACTTTCTACGAGCAGTACTTC. As protein: CASSSDTFYEQYF.

The chain has TRBV19 and TRBJ1-5; TRBD1 might be the D (5 bases). The CDR3 is made up of 15 amino acids. The germline CDR1 and CDR2 sequences are LNHDA and SQIVND (reference sequence). Trimming cost V 1 base and J 3 bases, with 10 bases left between them. The CDR3 sequence is CASSIGRGDNQPQHF. Here the CDR3 DNA reads TGTGCCAGTAGTATAGGTCGGGGGGACAATCAGCCCCAGCATTTT.

This clone was observed once. The V gene is TRBV28, the J gene TRBJ2-7; possible D gene TRBD1, 5 bases. The CDR3 sequence is 13 residues long. Trimming pared 6 bases from V and 2 bases from J, leaving 11 bases between. CDR1 MDHEN and CDR2 SYDVKM come from the germline V gene. DNA for the CDR3: TGTGCCAGCAGCAGGGTTAGGGCCTACGAGCAGTACTTC. Translating gives CASSRVRAYEQYF.

This clone was seen a few times. The V call is TRBV12-5, the J call TRBJ1-2, with 9 bases matching TRBD1. V lost 1 base and J lost 3; bases outside the gene matches: 3. Germline V gene sequence: CDR1 LGHNT, CDR2 FRNRAP. The length of the CDR3 is 15 residues. The CDR3 here is CASGLADRGDYGYTF. The CDR3 DNA is TGTGCTAGTGGTTTGGCGGACAGGGGAGACTATGGCTACACCTTC.

The chain uses TRBV10-2 and TRBJ1-1, with 7 nucleotides matching TRBD1. V lost 3 bases, J lost 4 bases, and 8 bases stayed unmatched. From germline, CDR1 is WSHSY and CDR2 SAAADI. The CDR3 is made up of 15 amino acids. The CDR3 DNA reads as TGCGCCAGCAGTGATCGAGGGGGCGCGATCACTGAAGCTTTCTTT. Amino acids: CASSDRGGAITEAFF.

The chain links TRBV28 to TRBJ2-1, with 13 bases that match TRBD2. The V gene's germline CDR1 is MDHEN and CDR2 SYDVKM. The CDR3 is 16 amino acids. V lost 5 bases, J lost 15 bases, and 16 bases stayed unmatched. CDR3 loop: CASSPLSGLAGRSAFF. DNA for the CDR3: TGTGCCAGCAGTCCGCTTTCGGGACTAGCGGGAAGGTCTGCGTTCTTC.

The chain recombines TRBV18 with TRBJ1-4; 8 nucleotides line up with TRBD1. Germline V lookup: CDR1 KGHSH, CDR2 LQKENI. The trim removed 2 bases at V and 4 bases at J, leaving 3 bases unmatched. This CDR3 has 15 residues. This CDR3 reads CASSPGTGFNEKLFF. Here the CDR3 DNA reads TGTGCCAGCTCACCAGGGACAGGCTTTAATGAAAAACTGTTTTTT.